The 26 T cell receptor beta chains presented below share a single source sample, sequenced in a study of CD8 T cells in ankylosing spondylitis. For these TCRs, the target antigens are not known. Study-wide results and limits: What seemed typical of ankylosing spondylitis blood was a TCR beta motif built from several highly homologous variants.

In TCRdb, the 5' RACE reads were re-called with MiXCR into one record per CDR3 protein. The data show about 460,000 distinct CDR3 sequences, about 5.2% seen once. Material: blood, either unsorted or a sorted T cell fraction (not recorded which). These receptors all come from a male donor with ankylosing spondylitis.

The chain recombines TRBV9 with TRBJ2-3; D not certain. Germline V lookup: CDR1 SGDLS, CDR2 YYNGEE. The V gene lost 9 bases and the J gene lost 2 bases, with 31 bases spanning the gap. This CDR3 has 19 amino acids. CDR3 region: CAICSSYTGSSPTTDTQYF. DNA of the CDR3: TGTGCCATCTGCTCGAGTTATACCGGGTCCTCCCCTACCACAGATACGCAGTATTTT.

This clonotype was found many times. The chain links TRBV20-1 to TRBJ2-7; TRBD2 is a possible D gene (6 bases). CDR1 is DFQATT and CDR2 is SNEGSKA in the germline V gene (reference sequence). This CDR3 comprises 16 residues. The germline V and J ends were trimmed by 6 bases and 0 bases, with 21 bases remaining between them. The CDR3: CSASYRDSRSSYEQYF. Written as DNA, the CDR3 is TGCAGTGCATCATACCGGGACTCCAGAAGCTCCTACGAGCAGTACTTC.

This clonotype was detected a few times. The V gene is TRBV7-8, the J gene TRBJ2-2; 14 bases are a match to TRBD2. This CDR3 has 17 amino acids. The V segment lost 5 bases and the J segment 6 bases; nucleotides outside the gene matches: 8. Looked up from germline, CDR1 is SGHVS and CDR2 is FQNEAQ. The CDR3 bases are TGTGCCAGCAGCATCCTCGGACTAGCGGGAGGTGCCGGGGAGCTGTTTTTT. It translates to CASSILGLAGGAGELFF.

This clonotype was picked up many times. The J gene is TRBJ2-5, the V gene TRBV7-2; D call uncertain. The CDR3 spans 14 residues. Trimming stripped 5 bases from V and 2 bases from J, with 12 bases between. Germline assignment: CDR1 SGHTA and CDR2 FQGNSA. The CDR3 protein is CASSPRSSQETQYF. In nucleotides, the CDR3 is TGTGCCAGCAGCCCCCGTAGTTCTCAAGAGACCCAGTACTTC.

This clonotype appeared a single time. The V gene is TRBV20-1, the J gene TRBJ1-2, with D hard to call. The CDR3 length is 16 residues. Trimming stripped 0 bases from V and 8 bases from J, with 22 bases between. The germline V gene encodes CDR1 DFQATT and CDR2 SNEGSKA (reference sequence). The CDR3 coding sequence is TGCAGTGCTAGAGATCCCCAGGTGAGGAATCTTCGAGGCTACACCTTC. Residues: CSARDPQVRNLRGYTF.

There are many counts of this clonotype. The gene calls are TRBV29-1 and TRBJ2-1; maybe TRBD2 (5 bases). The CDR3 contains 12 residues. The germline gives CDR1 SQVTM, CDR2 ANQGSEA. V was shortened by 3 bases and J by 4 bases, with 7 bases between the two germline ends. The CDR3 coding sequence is TGCAGCGTTGATCGGGGATACAATGAGCAGTTCTTC. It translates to CSVDRGYNEQFF.

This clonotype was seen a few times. CDR3: CASSPSTGGTDTQYF. The CDR3 DNA reads as TGTGCCAGCTCACCGTCGACAGGGGGCACAGATACGCAGTATTTT. The gene calls are TRBV18 and TRBJ2-3; 8 bases align to TRBD1. After removal of 3 bases from V and 1 base from J, the junction contained 3 bases not matched to a gene. The CDR3 sequence is 15 residues long. In germline, CDR1 is KGHSH, CDR2 LQKENI.

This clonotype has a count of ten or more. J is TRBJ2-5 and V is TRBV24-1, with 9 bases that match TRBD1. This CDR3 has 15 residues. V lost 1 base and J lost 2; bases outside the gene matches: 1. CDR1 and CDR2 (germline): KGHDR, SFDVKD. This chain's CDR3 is CATSDFDRGQETQYF. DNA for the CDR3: TGTGCCACCAGTGATTTTGACAGGGGGCAAGAGACCCAGTACTTC.

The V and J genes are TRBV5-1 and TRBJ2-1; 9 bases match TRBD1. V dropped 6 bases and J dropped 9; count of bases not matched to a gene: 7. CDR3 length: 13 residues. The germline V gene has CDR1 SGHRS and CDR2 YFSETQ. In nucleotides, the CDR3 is TGCGCCAGCACCTGGGGACAGGGCCGTGAGCAGTTCTTC. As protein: CASTWGQGREQFF.

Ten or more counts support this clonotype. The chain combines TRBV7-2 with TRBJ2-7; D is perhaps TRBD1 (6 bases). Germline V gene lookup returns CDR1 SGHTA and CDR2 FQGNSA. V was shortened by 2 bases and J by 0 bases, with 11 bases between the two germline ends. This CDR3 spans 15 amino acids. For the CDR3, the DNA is TGTGCCAGCAGCTTAATGACAGGACTCTCCTACGAGCAGTACTTC. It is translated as CASSLMTGLSYEQYF. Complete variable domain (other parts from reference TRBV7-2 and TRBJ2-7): GAGVSQSPSNKVTEKGKDVELRCDPISGHTALYWYRQSLGQGLEFLIYFQGNSAPDKSGLPSDRFSAERTGGSVSTLTIQRTQQEDSAVYLCASSLMTGLSYEQYFGPGTRLTVT.

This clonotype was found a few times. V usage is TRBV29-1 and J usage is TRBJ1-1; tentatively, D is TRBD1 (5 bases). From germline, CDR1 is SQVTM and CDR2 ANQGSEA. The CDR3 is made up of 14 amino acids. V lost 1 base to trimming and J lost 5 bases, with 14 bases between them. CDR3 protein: CSVEGRAGRTEAFF. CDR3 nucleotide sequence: TGCAGCGTTGAAGGTCGGGCAGGGAGGACTGAAGCTTTCTTT. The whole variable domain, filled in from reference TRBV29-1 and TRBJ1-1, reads SAVISQKPSRDICQRGTSLTIQCQVDSQVTMMFWYRQQPGQSLTLIATANQGSEATYESGFVIDKFPISRPNLTFSTLTVSNMSPEDSSIYLCSVEGRAGRTEAFFGQGTRLTVV.

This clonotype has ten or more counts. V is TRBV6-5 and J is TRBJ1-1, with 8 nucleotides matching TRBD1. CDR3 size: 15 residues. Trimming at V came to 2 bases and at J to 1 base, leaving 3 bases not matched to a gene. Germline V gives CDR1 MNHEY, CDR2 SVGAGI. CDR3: CASSYVTGGNTEAFF. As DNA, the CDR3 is TGTGCCAGCAGTTACGTAACAGGGGGGAACACTGAAGCTTTCTTT.

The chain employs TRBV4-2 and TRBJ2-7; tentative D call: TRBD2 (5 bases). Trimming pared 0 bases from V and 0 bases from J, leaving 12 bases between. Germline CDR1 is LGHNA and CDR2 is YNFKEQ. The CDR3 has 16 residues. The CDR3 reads CASSQEAGLSSYEQYF. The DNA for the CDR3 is TGTGCCAGCAGCCAAGAGGCCGGACTTAGCTCCTACGAGCAGTACTTC.

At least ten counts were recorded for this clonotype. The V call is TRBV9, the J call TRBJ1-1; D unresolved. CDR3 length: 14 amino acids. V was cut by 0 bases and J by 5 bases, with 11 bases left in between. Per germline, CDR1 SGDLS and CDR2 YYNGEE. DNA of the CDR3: TGTGCCAGCAGCGTAGCCAGGATTGGAACTGAAGCTTTCTTT. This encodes CASSVARIGTEAFF.

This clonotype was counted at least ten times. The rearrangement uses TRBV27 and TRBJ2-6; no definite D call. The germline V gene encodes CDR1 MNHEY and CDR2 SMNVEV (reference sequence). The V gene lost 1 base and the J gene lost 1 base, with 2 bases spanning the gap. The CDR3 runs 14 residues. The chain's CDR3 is CASSLFSGANVLTF. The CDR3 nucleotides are TGTGCCAGCAGTTTATTTTCTGGGGCCAACGTCCTGACTTTC.

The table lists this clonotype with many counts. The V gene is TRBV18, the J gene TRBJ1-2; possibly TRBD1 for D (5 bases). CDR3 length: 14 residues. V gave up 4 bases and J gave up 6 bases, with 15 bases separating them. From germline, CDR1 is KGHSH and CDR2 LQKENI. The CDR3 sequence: CASSQSSGADGYTF. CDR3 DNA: TGTGCCAGCTCACAGTCCAGCGGGGCGGATGGCTACACCTTC.

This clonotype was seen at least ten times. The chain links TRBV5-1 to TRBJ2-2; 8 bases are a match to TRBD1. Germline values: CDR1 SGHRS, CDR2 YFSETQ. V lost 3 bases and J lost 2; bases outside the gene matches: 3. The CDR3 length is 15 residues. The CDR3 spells CASSWGQDNTGELFF. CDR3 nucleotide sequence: TGCGCCAGCAGCTGGGGACAGGACAACACCGGGGAGCTGTTTTTT.

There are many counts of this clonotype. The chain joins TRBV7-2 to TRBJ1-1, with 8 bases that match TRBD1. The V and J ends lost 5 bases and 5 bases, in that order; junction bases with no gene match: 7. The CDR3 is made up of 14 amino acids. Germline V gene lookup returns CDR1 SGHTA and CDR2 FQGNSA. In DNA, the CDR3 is TGTGCCAGCAGCGGCAGGGGGCTAAGGACTGAAGCTTTCTTT. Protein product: CASSGRGLRTEAFF.

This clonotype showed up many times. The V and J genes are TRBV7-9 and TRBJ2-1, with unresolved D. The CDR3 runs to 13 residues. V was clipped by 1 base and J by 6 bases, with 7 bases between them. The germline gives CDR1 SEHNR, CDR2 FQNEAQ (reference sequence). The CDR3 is CASSLGTPNEQFF. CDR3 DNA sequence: TGTGCCAGCAGCTTAGGCACACCCAATGAGCAGTTCTTC.

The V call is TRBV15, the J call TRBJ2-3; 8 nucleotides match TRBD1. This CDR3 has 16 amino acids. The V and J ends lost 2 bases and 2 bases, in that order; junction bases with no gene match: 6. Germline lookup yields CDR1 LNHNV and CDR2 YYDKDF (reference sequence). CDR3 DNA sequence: TGTGCCACCAGCAGACATATGGACAGGGCCACAGATACGCAGTATTTT. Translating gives CATSRHMDRATDTQYF.

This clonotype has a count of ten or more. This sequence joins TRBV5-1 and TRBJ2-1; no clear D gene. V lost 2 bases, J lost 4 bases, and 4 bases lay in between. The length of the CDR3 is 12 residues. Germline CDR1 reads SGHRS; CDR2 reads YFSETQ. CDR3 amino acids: CASSLLYNEQFF. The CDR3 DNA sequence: TGCGCCAGCAGCTTATTGTACAATGAGCAGTTCTTC.

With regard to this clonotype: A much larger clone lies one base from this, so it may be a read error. Here the CDR3 DNA reads TGCGCCCGCAGCCTCGGACTAGCCGAGTACGAGCAGTACTTC. This gives the protein CARSLGLAEYEQYF. This rearrangement joins TRBV4-3 to TRBJ2-7; 8 bases line up with TRBD2. The CDR3 is made up of 14 amino acids. The V gene's germline CDR1 is LGHNA and CDR2 YSLEER.

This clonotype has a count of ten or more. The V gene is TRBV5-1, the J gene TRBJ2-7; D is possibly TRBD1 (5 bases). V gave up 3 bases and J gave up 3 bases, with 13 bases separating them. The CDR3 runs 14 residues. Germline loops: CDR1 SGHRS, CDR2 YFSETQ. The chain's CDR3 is CASSSDTGVYEQYF. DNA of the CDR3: TGCGCCAGCAGCTCGGACACGGGCGTCTACGAGCAGTACTTC.

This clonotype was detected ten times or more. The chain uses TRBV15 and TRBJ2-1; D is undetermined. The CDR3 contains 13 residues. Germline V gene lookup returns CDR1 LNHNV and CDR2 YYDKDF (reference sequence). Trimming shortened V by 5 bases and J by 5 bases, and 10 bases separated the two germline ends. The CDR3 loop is CATSGPRNNEQFF. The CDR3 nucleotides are TGTGCCACCAGCGGTCCTAGGAACAATGAGCAGTTCTTC.

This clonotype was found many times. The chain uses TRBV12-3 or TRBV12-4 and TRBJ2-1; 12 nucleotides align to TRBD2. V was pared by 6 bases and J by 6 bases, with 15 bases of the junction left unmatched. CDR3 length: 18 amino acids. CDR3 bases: TGTGCCAGCAGCTCGTCTAGCGGGAGGGCCTCCTTACGCAATGAGCAGTTCTTC. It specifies CASSSSSGRASLRNEQFF.

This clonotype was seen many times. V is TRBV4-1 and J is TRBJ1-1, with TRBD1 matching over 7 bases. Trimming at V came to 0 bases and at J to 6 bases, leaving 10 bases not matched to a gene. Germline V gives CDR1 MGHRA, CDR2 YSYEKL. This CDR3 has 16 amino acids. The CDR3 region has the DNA TGCGCCAGCAGCCAAGAAGAGGGGGCAGGGGCGTCTGAAGCTTTCTTT. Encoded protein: CASSQEEGAGASEAFF.